The sequence of this T cell receptor beta chain was determined in a study of shared clonotypes between healthy human individuals. Sequencing was performed with immunoSEQ multiplex PCR; in TCRdb, only in-frame clones are kept and a portion is missing. The sample records some 1.1 million clones, 70% to 80% being singletons. Many counts were recorded for this clone. The clonotype was recovered from a man between 18 and 35 years old in good health. Some clones in this sample may be carry-over from other donors' samples. Sequencing input: memory CD4+ T cells from PBMCs. The sample's subset: CD45RA-negative fraction.

For the CDR3, the DNA is TGTGCCAGCAGCAAGAGGACAGGGGGAGGTGAGACCCAGTACTTC. This encodes CASSKRTGGGETQYF. The chain joins TRBV5-8 to TRBJ2-5; 10 bases are shared with TRBD1. CDR1 SGHTS and CDR2 YDEGEE come from the germline V gene. Unmatched junction bases numbered 8, after V lost 4 bases and J lost 5 bases. The CDR3 consists of 15 residues.